This T cell receptor beta chain was identified during a study of CD8 T cells in ankylosing spondylitis. Findings of the study overall: Significant enrichment of disease-linked clones was reported in matched ankylosing spondylitis synovial fluid. Made up of 7 to 9 highly homologous variants, a TCR beta motif appeared characteristic of ankylosing spondylitis blood.

This CDR3 is 16 amino acids long. V was clipped by 2 bases and J by 3 bases, with 13 bases between them. Germline V lookup: CDR1 SGHVS, CDR2 FQNEAQ. The table lists this clonotype with a few counts. Its antigen is not identified. MiXCR was run by TCRdb on the 5' RACE reads, yielding one entry per CDR3 protein. The table shows roughly 180,000 distinct CDR3 sequences, with 10% to 15% occurring only once. This chain joins TRBV7-8 and TRBJ1-4; D not certain. The source material was blood, either unsorted or a sorted T cell fraction (not recorded which). The TCR comes from a female donor with ankylosing spondylitis or in good health (not recorded which). The chain's CDR3 is CASSLRFKTSNEKLFF. Written as DNA, the CDR3 is TGTGCCAGCAGCTTACGGTTTAAAACTTCTAATGAAAAACTGTTTTTT.